The 32 T cell receptor beta chains listed next were all sequenced from one sample in a study of tumor and adjacent non-tumor tissue in lung cancer. No cell sorting was done before RNA was extracted from the tissue. Distant lung tissue was collected more than 3 cm away from the tumor edge. TCRbeta libraries were built with three rounds of nested PCR, modified from ARM-PCR. Using its own MiXCR run on the multiplex PCR reads, TCRdb lists one record per CDR3 protein. The sample has around 100,000 distinct CDR3 sequences, 65% seen once. The sequenced material came from distant non-tumor lung tissue. Receptors originate from a man aged 25-45 years with non-small cell lung cancer.

V and J are TRBV28 and TRBJ1-5; D is unclear. The better agreement between TRBJ2-3 and the DNA end casts doubt on the J call. This CDR3 is 15 amino acids long. Germline loops: CDR1 MDHEN, CDR2 SYDVKM. CDR3 coding DNA: TGTGCCAGCAGTTCCCCGACTTTGAGCAATCAGCCCCAGTATTTT. Translated, it gives CASSSPTLSNQPQYF.

Relative to its sample, this clonotype is medium-sized. The DNA for the CDR3 is TGCAGTGCTAGAGATGACAGGGGCTCCTACAATGAGCAGTTCTTC. Its translation is CSARDDRGSYNEQFF. The chain couples TRBV20-1 to TRBJ2-1; 8 nucleotides match TRBD1. The germline gives CDR1 DFQATT, CDR2 SNEGSKA (reference sequence). V lost 0 bases and J lost 0; bases outside the gene matches: 1. This CDR3 has 15 residues.

About this clonotype itself: Relative to the germline gene, one junction end is altered; a read error may explain this. The chain couples TRBV11-2 to TRBJ2-2, with 8 nucleotides matching TRBD1. Germline lookup yields CDR1 SGHAT and CDR2 FQNNGV. The length of the CDR3 is 16 residues. CDR3: CASSPGTGPNTRELFF. DNA for the CDR3: TGTGCCAGCAGCCCCGGGACAGGACCAAACACCAGGGAGCTGTTTTTT.

This clonotype was seen once. A much larger clone lies one base from this, so it may be a read error. The V gene is TRBV5-4, the J gene TRBJ1-1; 7 bases match TRBD1. Looked up from germline, CDR1 is SGHNT and CDR2 is YYREEE (reference sequence). Unmatched junction bases numbered 8, after V lost 3 bases and J lost 12 bases. This CDR3 has 12 residues. CDR3 in amino acids: CASSSPDRETFF. The CDR3 DNA is TGTGCCAGCAGCTCACCTGACAGGGAAACTTTCTTT.

Turning to this clonotype: This CDR3 is missing its conserved last phenylalanine or tryptophan, likely due to a read error. V is TRBV20-1 and J is TRBJ1-1; TRBD1 might be the D (6 bases). Looked up from germline, CDR1 is DFQATT and CDR2 is SNEGSKA (reference sequence). The CDR3 consists of 15 residues. The CDR3 DNA sequence: TGCAGTGCTACTCCGGTGGACAGAGGGAACACTGAGGCTTTCCTT. Its protein is CSATPVDRGNTEAFL.

As to this clonotype: The CDR3 does not close with the conserved phenylalanine or tryptophan, likely indicating a read error. No DNA is shown, since the ends of the CDR3 on it are uncertain; the CDR3 is the one TCRdb lists. This chain connects TRBV4-2 to TRBJ2-7; the tabulated D call, TRBD2, remains unverified against the DNA. Germline CDR1 is LGHNA and CDR2 is YNFKEQ. Ends included, the CDR3 has 14 residues. The CDR3: CASSQEASGESLYY.

J is TRBJ2-7 and V is TRBV29-1; the D gene is possibly TRBD2 (6 bases). Germline V gene lookup returns CDR1 SQVTM and CDR2 ANQGSEA. This CDR3 has 15 residues. V was shortened by 6 bases and J by 0 bases, with 18 bases between the two germline ends. Written as DNA, the CDR3 is TGCAGCGTCCTGGTGGGGGGAAGGGGCTCCTACGAGCAGTACTTC. Its protein is CSVLVGGRGSYEQYF.

As for this clonotype: With a much larger clone just one base away, this may be a read error. V usage is TRBV11-1 and J usage is TRBJ2-7; D is perhaps TRBD1 (6 bases). Per the germline V gene, CDR1 is SGHAT and CDR2 is FQDESV (reference sequence). CDR3 length equals 15 residues. The CDR3: CSSSLYRDNSYEQYF. The CDR3 DNA reads TGTTCCAGCAGCTTATATAGGGACAACTCCTACGAGCAGTACTTC.

About this clonotype itself: The missing conserved phenylalanine or tryptophan at the end of this CDR3 makes a read error likely. The chain couples TRBV20-1 to TRBJ1-1; the D is unclear. Trimming removed 3 bases from V and 4 bases from J, with 9 bases in between. The CDR3 sequence is 12 residues long. CDR1 is DFQATT, CDR2 SNEGSKA, per germline (reference sequence). CDR3 coding DNA: TGCAGTGCTAGTGTTTCGATCACTGAAGCTTTCATT. Protein: CSASVSITEAFI.

The chain recombines TRBV29-1 with TRBJ2-3; D call uncertain. This CDR3 is 14 amino acids long. V lost 7 bases, J lost 6 bases, and 20 bases lay in between. Looked up from germline, CDR1 is SQVTM and CDR2 is ANQGSEA. The CDR3 nucleotides are TGCAGCGCTGAGATGCTTCCTAACACGGATACGCAGTATTTT. It encodes CSAEMLPNTDTQYF.

This clonotype showed up many times. The junction departs from the called germline gene at one end, perhaps through a read error. The V gene is TRBV11-3, the J gene TRBJ2-1; 11 nucleotides match TRBD2. The CDR3 loop spans 15 amino acids. CDR1 is SGHNT, CDR2 YENEEA, per germline. CDR3 loop: CASSSVAGGHNEQFF. The CDR3 DNA follows: TGTGCCAGCAGCTCCGTAGCGGGAGGGCACAACGAGCAGTTCTTC.

Turning to this clonotype: Without the conserved terminal phenylalanine or tryptophan, this CDR3 likely stems from a read error. The chain joins TRBV11-2 to TRBJ2-3; 8 bases agree with TRBD2. V shed 6 bases, J shed 2 bases, and the junction held 7 bases outside the gene matches. The CDR3 is 15 amino acids. Germline CDR1 SGHAT, CDR2 FQNNGV. The CDR3 bases are TGTGCCAGCAGTTTAAGGCGGGGGGTCACAGATACGCAGTATTTG. Translated: CASSLRRGVTDTQYL.

As for this clonotype: This may stem from a read error, because a much larger clone lies one nucleotide away. This chain connects TRBV7-3 to TRBJ2-7; 7 nucleotides match TRBD1. Per the germline V gene, CDR1 is SGHTA and CDR2 is FQGTGA. CDR3 length equals 13 residues. CDR3 nucleotide sequence: TGTGGCAGCAGCTTAAGTCCAGGGGGCGAGCAGTACTTC. It translates to CGSSLSPGGEQYF. Complete variable domain (other parts from reference TRBV7-3 and TRBJ2-7): GAGVSQTPSNKVTEKGKYVELRCDPISGHTALYWYRQSLGQGPEFLIYFQGTGAADDSGLPNDRFFAVRPEGSVSTLKIQRTERGDSAVYLCGSSLSPGGEQYFGPGTRLTVT.

Worth noting for this clonotype: The junction does not match germline at one end; this may be a read error. The V call is TRBV5-1, the J call TRBJ2-7; 12 positions match TRBD2. CDR1 and CDR2 (germline): SGHRS, YFSETQ. The CDR3 length is 15 residues. CDR3 sequence reads: CASSATSGSPYEQYF. CDR3 DNA sequence: TGCGCCAGCAGCGCGACTAGCGGGAGCCCCTACGAACAGTACTTC.

Points on this clonotype: A junction boundary mismatches the germline segment, possibly from a read error. The rearrangement uses TRBV12-3 or TRBV12-4 and TRBJ2-7; maybe TRBD1 (5 bases). The CDR3 contains 13 residues. The CDR3 is CVSSLGQGYEQYF. For the CDR3, the DNA is TGTGTCAGCAGTTTAGGGCAGGGCTACGAGCAGTACTTC.

To note about this clonotype: A single base separates this from a much larger clone, so it may be a read error. This chain uses TRBV20-1 with TRBJ1-5, with a possible D match to TRBD1 (5 bases). The CDR3 loop spans 13 amino acids. CDR1 DFQATT and CDR2 SNEGSKA come from the germline V gene (reference sequence). V was shortened by 7 bases and J by 7 bases, with 17 bases between the two germline ends. The CDR3 loop reads CSGPGAGTQPQHF. The CDR3 nucleotides read TGCAGTGGCCCGGGTGCGGGGACGCAGCCCCAGCATTTT.

To note about this clonotype: Being one base from a much bigger clone, this may be a read error. The chain has TRBV12-5 and TRBJ2-1; D uncertain. The CDR3 runs 9 residues. Germline V gene sequence: CDR1 LGHNT, CDR2 FRNRAP. This CDR3 is CTTLLEQFF. The CDR3 DNA reads as TGTACTACCCTACTCGAGCAGTTCTTC.

Comments on this clonotype: This sequence may be a read error, since a much larger clone differs from it by one base. J is TRBJ1-2 and V is TRBV7-9; 11 nucleotides line up with TRBD1. CDR3 length: 16 residues. The trim removed 4 bases at V and 9 bases at J, leaving 13 bases unmatched. CDR1 and CDR2 from the germline V gene are SEHNR and FQNEAQ (reference sequence). CDR3 DNA sequence: TGTGCCAGCAGCTCTCTCTCCGGACAGGGGGCTTTTCGCTACACCTTC. Protein sequence: CASSSLSGQGAFRYTF. Looking up the rest from reference TRBV7-9 and TRBJ1-2 gives the full variable domain: DTGVSQNPRHKITKRGQNVTFRCDPISEHNRLYWYRQTLGQGPEFLTYFQNEAQLEKSRLLSDRFSAERPKGSFSTLEIQRTEQGDSAMYLCASSSLSGQGAFRYTFGSGTRLTVV.

This clonotype appeared many times. The J gene is TRBJ2-1, the V gene TRBV6-5, with 13 nucleotides matching TRBD2. V trimming: 5 bases; J trimming: 3 bases; junction bases outside the gene matches: 13. CDR3 size: 19 residues. Germline CDR1 is MNHEY and CDR2 is SVGAGI. The CDR3 DNA follows: TGTGCCAGCAGTACCGCGCAAGGACTAGCGGGGGACATCTACAATGAGCAGTTCTTC. This encodes CASSTAQGLAGDIYNEQFF.

The rearrangement joins TRBV13 to TRBJ2-1; the match to TRBD2 covers 8 bases. Unmatched junction bases numbered 13, after V lost 4 bases and J lost 2 bases. The germline CDR1 and CDR2 sequences are PRHDT and FYEKMQ (reference sequence). The CDR3 is 18 residues long. In DNA form, the CDR3 reads TGTGCCAGCAGCTCAACAGAAACTAGCGGAACAGCCTACAATGAGCAGTTCTTC. Its protein product is CASSSTETSGTAYNEQFF.

This rearrangement joins TRBV20-1 to TRBJ2-5; 7 bases are shared with TRBD2. The CDR3 is made up of 15 amino acids. The germline gives CDR1 DFQATT, CDR2 SNEGSKA (reference sequence). V trimming: 0 bases; J trimming: 3 bases; junction bases outside the gene matches: 7. CDR3 sequence reads: CSARDLAEVEETQYF. CDR3 sequence (DNA): TGCAGTGCTAGAGATCTAGCGGAAGTGGAAGAGACCCAGTACTTC.

Concerning this clonotype itself: One base away lies a much larger clone, so this may be a sequencing read error. Because it lacks the conserved phenylalanine or tryptophan at the end, this CDR3 is likely a read error. The chain recombines TRBV12-3 or TRBV12-4 with TRBJ2-7, with D unresolved. The germline V and J ends were trimmed by 3 bases and 4 bases, with 7 bases remaining between them. The CDR3 totals 12 residues. CDR3 DNA: TGTGCCAGCAGTTTTGACATGTACGAGCAGTACTCC. Translated, it gives CASSFDMYEQYS.

The genes are TRBV20-1 and TRBJ2-1, with 7 bases matching TRBD1. Germline CDR1 reads DFQATT; CDR2 reads SNEGSKA (reference sequence). The CDR3 spans 12 residues. V was clipped by 5 bases and J by 14 bases; unmatched bases: 12. CDR3 sequence: CSAWPLTGLKFF. DNA for the CDR3: TGCAGTGCTTGGCCCCTGACAGGGCTTAAGTTCTTC.

This rearrangement joins TRBV7-3 to TRBJ2-1; D possibly corresponds to TRBD2 (6 bases). The CDR3 has 14 amino acids. Between the trimmed V and J ends, which lost 5 bases and 2 bases, there was a span of 10 bases. Germline lookup yields CDR1 SGHTA and CDR2 FQGTGA. This CDR3 reads CASSPRETYNEQFF. The CDR3 bases are TGTGCCAGCAGCCCACGGGAGACCTACAATGAGCAGTTCTTC.

A note on this clonotype: One end of the junction is discordant with germline, which a read error may explain. The rearrangement links TRBV11-2 to TRBJ2-7; D is ambiguous. The CDR3 is made up of 12 amino acids. Germline-derived CDR1 and CDR2 are SGHAT and FQNNGV. CDR3 in DNA: TGTGCCTGCAGCTTAACCTCTCGAGAGCAGTACTTC. It translates to CACSLTSREQYF. Filled out from reference TRBV11-2 and TRBJ2-7, the complete variable domain reads EAGVAQSPRYKIIEKRQSVAFWCNPISGHATLYWYQQILGQGPKLLIQFQNNGVVDDSQLPKDRFSAERLKGVDSTLKIQPAKLEDSAVYLCACSLTSREQYFGPGTRLTVT.

Concerning this clonotype itself: Relative to the germline gene, one junction end is altered; a read error may explain this. The rearrangement joins TRBV29-1 to TRBJ2-1; no firm D call. This CDR3 has 10 residues. Germline-derived CDR1 and CDR2 are SQVTM and ANQGSEA. The CDR3 spells CSVVLGPLDF. In DNA, the CDR3 is TGCAGCGTTGTCCTCGGACCTTTAGACTTC.

As to this clonotype: Here the CDR3 omits its conserved ending phenylalanine or tryptophan, so a read error is the likely source. V and J are TRBV20-1 and TRBJ2-1; 8 bases agree with TRBD2. CDR3 length: 12 residues. Germline loops: CDR1 DFQATT, CDR2 SNEGSKA (reference sequence). Here the CDR3 reads CNLSGNDNEQFL. DNA for the CDR3: TGCAACCTTAGCGGGAACGACAATGAGCAGTTCTTA.

This clonotype was recorded only once. One end of the junction is discordant with germline, which a read error may explain. This chain uses TRBV6-6 with TRBJ1-5; D is ambiguous. Per germline, CDR1 MNHNY and CDR2 SVGAGI (reference sequence). CDR3 length equals 17 residues. CDR3 nucleotides: TGTGACAGCACCCCGGGTCGGGCCAGTGGGGGCAATCAGCCCCAGCATTTT. Amino acid sequence: CDSTPGRASGGNQPQHF.

The sample holds a few counts of this clonotype. At one boundary the junction diverges from the germline segment, which might be a read error. The chain links TRBV11-2 to TRBJ2-7; either TRBD1 or TRBD2 may supply D (5 bases each). Per the germline V gene, CDR1 is SGHAT and CDR2 is FQNNGV. The CDR3 loop spans 14 amino acids. The CDR3 loop is CASCFSRGSYEQYF. DNA of the CDR3: TGTGCCAGCTGCTTCTCACGGGGCTCGTACGAGCAGTACTTC.

Concerning this clonotype: At one boundary the junction diverges from the germline segment, which might be a read error. This chain joins TRBV6-5 and TRBJ2-4; D uncertain. Germline loops: CDR1 MNHEY, CDR2 SVGAGI. CDR3 length: 16 residues. This chain's CDR3 is CASSPLVGLAKTIQYF. The CDR3 DNA reads as TGTGCCAGCAGCCCCCTCGTGGGATTGGCCAAAACCATTCAGTACTTC.

The J gene is TRBJ2-5, the V gene TRBV7-8; D may match TRBD1 or TRBD2 (6 bases each). This CDR3 is 14 amino acids long. The V and J ends lost 6 bases and 2 bases respectively, with 13 bases between them. From germline, CDR1 is SGHVS and CDR2 FQNEAQ. The CDR3 DNA is TGTGCCAGCAGTTTACTAGGGGGGCAAGAGACCCAGTACTTC. This encodes CASSLLGGQETQYF.

V gene TRBV5-4 combines with J gene TRBJ2-7; no clear D. Germline-derived CDR1 and CDR2 are SGHNT and YYREEE (reference sequence). CDR3 length equals 13 residues. Trimming removed 6 bases at V and 5 bases at J, with 15 bases between. The CDR3 sequence is CASNLKGGDEQYF. Written as DNA, the CDR3 is TGTGCCAGCAACTTAAAAGGTGGCGACGAGCAGTACTTC.